Listed here are 10 T cell receptor beta chains from one sample, sequenced in a study of blood T cell repertoires in COVID-19. TCRdb's copy holds only in-frame clones and misses some; the assay was immunoSEQ multiplex PCR. Of roughly 340,000 clones in the sample, approximately 87% were seen once. Sequenced: peripheral blood. The receptors here all came from a woman in her fifties or sixties with COVID-19, enrolled during active disease.

The rearrangement uses TRBV12-3 or TRBV12-4 and TRBJ1-5; 9 nucleotides match TRBD1. Trimming took 7 bases from V and 9 from J; bases not matched to a gene: 7. The length of the CDR3 is 13 residues. CDR3 in amino acids: CASTLGQGLPQHF. The CDR3 DNA follows: TGTGCCAGCACCCTAGGACAGGGGCTGCCCCAGCATTTT.

The chain carries TRBV7-9 and TRBJ1-2, with 7 nucleotides matching TRBD1. The CDR3 spans 17 residues. In germline, CDR1 is SEHNR, CDR2 FQNEAQ (reference sequence). Losses at the gene ends were 5 bases for V and 7 bases for J; bases not matched to a gene: 19. The CDR3 nucleotides read TGTGCCAGCAGCCCTCGTGAGGGGGCCATTACAGAGGGTGGCTACACCTTC. This sequence encodes CASSPREGAITEGGYTF.

CDR3 nucleotide sequence: TGTGCCAGCAGCTCATCACTAGCGGAACCCTACGAGCAGTACTTC. As protein: CASSSSLAEPYEQYF. The J gene is TRBJ2-7, the V gene TRBV11-2, with 8 bases identical to TRBD2. V lost 4 bases to trimming and J lost 2 bases; unmatched junction nucleotides: 7. The CDR3 is 15 amino acids. Per germline, CDR1 SGHAT and CDR2 FQNNGV.

The V call is TRBV11-1, the J call TRBJ2-7; a possible D gene is TRBD2 (5 bases). Trimming removed 5 bases at V and 5 bases at J, with 13 bases between. Germline V CDR1 and CDR2: SGHAT, FQDESV (reference sequence). The CDR3 totals 13 residues. This CDR3 reads CASSPRTLHEQYF. The DNA for the CDR3 is TGTGCCAGCAGCCCGCGGACTCTCCACGAGCAGTACTTC.

The sample holds one count of this clone. The V and J genes are TRBV9 and TRBJ1-3; no clear D gene. Looked up from germline, CDR1 is SGDLS and CDR2 is YYNGEE. The CDR3 totals 13 residues. The V end was cut by 4 bases, the J end by 4 bases, with 9 bases between. The CDR3 sequence is CASSNQYGNTIYF. For the CDR3, the DNA is TGTGCCAGCAGCAATCAGTACGGAAACACCATATATTTT.

This sequence joins TRBV10-3 and TRBJ1-1; D may be TRBD1 (6 bases). Germline V gives CDR1 ENHRY, CDR2 SYGVKD. The germline V and J ends were trimmed by 4 bases and 7 bases, with 13 bases remaining between them. CDR3 length equals 13 residues. The CDR3 protein is CAISGEQGFEAFF. Written as DNA, the CDR3 is TGTGCCATCAGTGGGGAACAGGGCTTTGAAGCTTTCTTT.

This rearrangement joins TRBV30 to TRBJ1-5; 8 nucleotides align to TRBD1. The junction had 6 bases not matched to a gene; V was cut back by 4 bases and J by 4 bases. The CDR3 spans 14 residues. Germline-derived CDR1 and CDR2 are GTSNPN and SVGIG (reference sequence). In DNA, the CDR3 is TGTGCCTGGACTCGGACAGGGTCGAATCAGCCCCAGCATTTT. Translation: CAWTRTGSNQPQHF.

The chain uses TRBV7-8 and TRBJ2-7, with 11 bases lining up with TRBD2. V was clipped by 5 bases and J by 5 bases; unmatched bases: 11. Germline V CDR1 and CDR2: SGHVS, FQNEAQ. CDR3 length: 16 residues. In nucleotides, the CDR3 is TGTGCCAGCAGCCTCGCCGTAGGGACTAGCGGCCACGAGCAGTACTTC. Protein sequence: CASSLAVGTSGHEQYF.

This clone was picked up one time. The chain uses TRBV18 and TRBJ2-7; TRBD2 aligns across 7 bases. This CDR3 region has 15 residues. The J segment lost 6 bases and the V segment lost 3 bases, leaving 11 bases of the junction unmatched. CDR1 and CDR2 from the germline V gene are KGHSH and LQKENI. CDR3 protein: CASSPAGGNAGEQYF. Here the CDR3 DNA reads TGTGCCAGCTCACCGGCCGGGGGGAATGCGGGCGAGCAGTACTTC.

The chain carries TRBV10-3 and TRBJ2-2, with 7 bases identical to TRBD1. There are 16 residues in the CDR3. Germline CDR1 is ENHRY and CDR2 is SYGVKD. V lost 10 bases to trimming and J lost 5 bases; unmatched junction nucleotides: 16. In nucleotides, the CDR3 is TGTGCCAGCTCGTGGATTCAGGGGGTTAATACCGGGGAGCTGTTTTTT. It is translated as CASSWIQGVNTGELFF.